This T cell receptor beta chain was recovered during a study of blood T cell repertoires in COVID-19. The ends lost 5 bases at V and 5 bases at J; junction bases unmatched: 11. The CDR3 contains 15 residues. Per germline, CDR1 SGHTA and CDR2 FQGNSA. Method: immunoSEQ multiplex PCR; TCRdb's copy keeps in-frame clones and lacks some. The table records 150,000 to 200,000 clones, approximately 80% of them present only once. This clone was recorded at least ten times. The source material was peripheral blood. The clonotype comes from a woman older than 75 with active or convalescent COVID-19. This rearrangement joins TRBV7-2 to TRBJ2-5, with TRBD2 matching over 7 bases. DNA of the CDR3: TGTGCCAGCAGCCTACTAAGCGGGGCCAGGGAGACCCAGTACTTC. Protein: CASSLLSGARETQYF.